The 4 T cell receptor beta chains presented below share a single source sample, sequenced in a study of identical twins. A single record per CDR3 protein comes from TCRdb applying MiXCR to the 5' RACE reads. The data hold approximately 690,000 distinct CDR3 sequences, with 5.5% to 7.5% observed a single time. Sequenced material: naive T cells sorted from blood. The receptors were sampled from a man aged 18 to 29 in good health.

This clonotype was observed a few times. This chain uses TRBV4-1 with TRBJ2-4; D is unclear. The CDR3 has 11 amino acids. CDR1 and CDR2 (germline): MGHRA, YSYEKL. Trimming removed 1 base from V and 9 bases from J, with 4 bases in between. The CDR3 nucleotides are TGCGCCAGCAGCCAAGCGGTCATTCAGTACTTC. This translates into CASSQAVIQYF.

This clonotype was seen ten or more times. CDR3 nucleotides: TGCGCCAGCAGCCCGCCCCTGAGGGACACTGAAGCTTTCTTT. It encodes CASSPPLRDTEAFF. The chain carries TRBV4-1 and TRBJ1-1; D unresolved. V dropped 4 bases and J dropped 3 bases, with 12 bases sitting between them. Germline lookup yields CDR1 MGHRA and CDR2 YSYEKL. This CDR3 is 14 amino acids long.

At least ten counts were recorded for this clonotype. The chain employs TRBV6-5 and TRBJ2-1; D unclear. Germline V gene data show CDR1 as MNHEY and CDR2 as SVGAGI. The CDR3 has 13 residues. The V end was cut by 0 bases, the J end by 4 bases, with 4 bases between. CDR3 nucleotide sequence: TGTGCCAGCAGTTACTCGGAGTACAATGAGCAGTTCTTC. It encodes CASSYSEYNEQFF.

The sample holds a few counts of this clonotype. This rearrangement joins TRBV5-1 to TRBJ2-3, with a tentative D call TRBD1 (6 bases). Germline CDR1 and CDR2: SGHRS and YFSETQ. V was shortened by 1 base and J by 4 bases, with 13 bases between the two germline ends. The CDR3 runs to 15 residues. Written as DNA, the CDR3 is TGCGCCAGCAGCTTGCCCCAGGGGCGCTCAGATACGCAGTATTTT. It codes for CASSLPQGRSDTQYF.